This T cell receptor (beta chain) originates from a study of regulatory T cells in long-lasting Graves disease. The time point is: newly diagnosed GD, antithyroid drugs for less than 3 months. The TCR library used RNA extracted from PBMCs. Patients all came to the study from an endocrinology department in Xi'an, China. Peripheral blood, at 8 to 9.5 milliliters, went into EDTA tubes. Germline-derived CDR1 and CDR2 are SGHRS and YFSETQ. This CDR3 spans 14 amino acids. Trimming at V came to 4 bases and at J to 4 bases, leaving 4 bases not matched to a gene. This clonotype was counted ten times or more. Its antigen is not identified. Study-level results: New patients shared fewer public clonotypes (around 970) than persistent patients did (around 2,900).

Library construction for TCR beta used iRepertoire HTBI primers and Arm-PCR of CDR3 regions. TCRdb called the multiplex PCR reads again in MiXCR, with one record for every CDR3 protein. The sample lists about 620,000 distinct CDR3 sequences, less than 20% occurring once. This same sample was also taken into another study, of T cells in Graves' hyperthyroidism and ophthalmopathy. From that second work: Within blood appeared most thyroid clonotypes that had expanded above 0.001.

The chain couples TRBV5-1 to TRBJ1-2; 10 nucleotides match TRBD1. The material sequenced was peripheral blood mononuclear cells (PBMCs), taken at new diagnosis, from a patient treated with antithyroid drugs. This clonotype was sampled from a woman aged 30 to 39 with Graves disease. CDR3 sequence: CASSPGQGPYGYTF. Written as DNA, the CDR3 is TGCGCCAGCAGCCCGGGACAGGGGCCCTATGGCTACACCTTC.